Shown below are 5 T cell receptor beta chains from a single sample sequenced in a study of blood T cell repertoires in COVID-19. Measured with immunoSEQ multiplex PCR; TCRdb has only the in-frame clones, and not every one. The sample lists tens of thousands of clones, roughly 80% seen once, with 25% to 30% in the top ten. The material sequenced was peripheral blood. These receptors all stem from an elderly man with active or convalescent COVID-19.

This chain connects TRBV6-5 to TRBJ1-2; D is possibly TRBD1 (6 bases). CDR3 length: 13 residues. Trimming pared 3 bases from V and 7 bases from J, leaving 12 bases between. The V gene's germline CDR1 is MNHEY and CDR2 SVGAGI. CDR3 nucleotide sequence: TGTGCCAGCAGTTATCACAGGGACGGTGGCTACACCTTC. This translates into CASSYHRDGGYTF.

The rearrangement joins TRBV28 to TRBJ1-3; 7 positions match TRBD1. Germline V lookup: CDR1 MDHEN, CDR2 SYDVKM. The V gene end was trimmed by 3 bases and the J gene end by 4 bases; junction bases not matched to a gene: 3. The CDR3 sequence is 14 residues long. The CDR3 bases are TGTGCCAGCAGTTTCGGACAGGTCGGAAACACCATATATTTT. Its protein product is CASSFGQVGNTIYF.

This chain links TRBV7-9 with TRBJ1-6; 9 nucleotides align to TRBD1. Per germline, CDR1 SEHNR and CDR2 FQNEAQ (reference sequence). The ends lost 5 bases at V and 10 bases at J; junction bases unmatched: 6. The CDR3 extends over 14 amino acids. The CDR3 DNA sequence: TGTGCCAGCAGCGTACAGGGGACAGGGTCACCCCTCCACTTT. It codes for CASSVQGTGSPLHF.

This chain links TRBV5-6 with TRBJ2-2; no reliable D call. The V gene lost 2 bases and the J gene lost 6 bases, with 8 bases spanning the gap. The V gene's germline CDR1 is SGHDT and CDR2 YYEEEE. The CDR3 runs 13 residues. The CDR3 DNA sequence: TGTGCCAGCAGCTTTCCCTCCGCCGGGGAGCTGTTTTTT. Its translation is CASSFPSAGELFF.

The CDR3: CASSLVSPPTRETQYF. The CDR3 nucleotides read TGTGCCAGCAGCTTGGTATCCCCCCCGACTCGAGAGACCCAGTACTTC. This chain connects TRBV5-6 to TRBJ2-5; D not resolved. CDR1 is SGHDT and CDR2 is YYEEEE in the germline V gene. The V gene lost 0 bases and the J gene lost 4 bases, with 16 bases spanning the gap. This CDR3 has 16 residues.